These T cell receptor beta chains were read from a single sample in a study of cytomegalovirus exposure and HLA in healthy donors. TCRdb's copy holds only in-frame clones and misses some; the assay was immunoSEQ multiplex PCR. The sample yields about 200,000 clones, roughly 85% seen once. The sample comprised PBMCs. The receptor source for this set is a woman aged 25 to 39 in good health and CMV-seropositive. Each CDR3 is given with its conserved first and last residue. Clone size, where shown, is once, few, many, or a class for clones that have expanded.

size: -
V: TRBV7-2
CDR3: CASSLIGGGSTGELFF

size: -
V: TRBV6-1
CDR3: CASQDRSLKPQHF

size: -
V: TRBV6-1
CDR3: CASKPTGRVEKLFF

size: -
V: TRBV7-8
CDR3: CASSLARGDTQYF

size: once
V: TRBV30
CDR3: CAWGQGTEFYGYTF

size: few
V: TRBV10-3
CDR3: CANKKSGGDTGELFF

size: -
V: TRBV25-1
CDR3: CASSEILGTQNEKLFF

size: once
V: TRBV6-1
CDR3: CASSSPAGGYEQYF

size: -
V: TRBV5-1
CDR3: CASSSVPPPDEKLFF

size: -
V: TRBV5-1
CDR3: CASSLIGVNTGELFF

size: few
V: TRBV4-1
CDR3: CASSPTGFEETAGELFF

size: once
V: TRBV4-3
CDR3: CASSQGELGNEQFF

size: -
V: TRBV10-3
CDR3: CAISEFLAGGRSSYNEQFF

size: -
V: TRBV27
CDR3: CASGRTEIYEQYF

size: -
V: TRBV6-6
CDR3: CASSSGTGPYEQYF

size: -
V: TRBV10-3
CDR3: CATGLPGGSYEQYF

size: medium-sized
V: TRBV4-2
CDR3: CASSQESGTGGEKLFF

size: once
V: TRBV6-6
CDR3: CASRSGTGGEEQYF

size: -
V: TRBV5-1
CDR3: CASIRSDRDTEAFF

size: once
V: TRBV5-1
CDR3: CASSSGQGTLYEKLFF

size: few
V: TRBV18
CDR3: CASSPPELAGDAADTQYF

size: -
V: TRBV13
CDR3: CASLFGQGGHEQFF

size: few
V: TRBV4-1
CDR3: CASSQESAGGFSEQYF

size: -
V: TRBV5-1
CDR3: CASSLETGFTQPQHF

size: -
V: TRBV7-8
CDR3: CASSLVPAGGMNEQFF

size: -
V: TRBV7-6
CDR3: CASSHYNEQFF

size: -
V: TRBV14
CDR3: CASSPGLAGGPYEQFF

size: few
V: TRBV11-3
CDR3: CASSPEYSLNTEAFF

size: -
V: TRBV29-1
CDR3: CSAQDRDGSEQYF

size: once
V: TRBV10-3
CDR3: CAISPNEGEQYF

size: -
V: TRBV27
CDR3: CASSPDRTREKLFF

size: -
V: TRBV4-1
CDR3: CASSHVAGLNTGELFF

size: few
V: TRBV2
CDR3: CASSDEREDLRAKNIQYF

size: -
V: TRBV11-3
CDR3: CASSSGLPDTQYF

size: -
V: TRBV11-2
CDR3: CASSSGTSGINEQFF

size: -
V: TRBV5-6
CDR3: CASSGSSYNEQFF

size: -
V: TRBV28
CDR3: CASSLLSGDGGRPQHF

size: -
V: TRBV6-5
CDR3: CASSYLGGGETQYF

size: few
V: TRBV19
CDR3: CASKVRGALEETQYF

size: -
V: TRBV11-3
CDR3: CASKWRQGNPYEQYF

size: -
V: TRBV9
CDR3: CASSVGGGHGGDTQYF

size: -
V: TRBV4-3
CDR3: CASSQDQALRGHEQYF

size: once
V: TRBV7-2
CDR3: CASSLTLGQNYGYTF

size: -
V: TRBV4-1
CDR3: CASSQAGGSYEQYF

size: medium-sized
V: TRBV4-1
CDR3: CASSQVLAGGPDIQYF

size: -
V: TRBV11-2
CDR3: CASSPRDITSTDTQYF

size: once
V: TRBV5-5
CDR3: CASSSPSRAASEQFF

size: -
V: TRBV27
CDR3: CASSSLSRGSNQPQHF

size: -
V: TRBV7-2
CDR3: CASSLHRGNANTGELFF

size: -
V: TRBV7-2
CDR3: CASSSPNSPRGYTF

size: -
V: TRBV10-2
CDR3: CASSRAQAYEQYF

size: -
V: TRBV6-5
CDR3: CASSYSWTSGKETQYF